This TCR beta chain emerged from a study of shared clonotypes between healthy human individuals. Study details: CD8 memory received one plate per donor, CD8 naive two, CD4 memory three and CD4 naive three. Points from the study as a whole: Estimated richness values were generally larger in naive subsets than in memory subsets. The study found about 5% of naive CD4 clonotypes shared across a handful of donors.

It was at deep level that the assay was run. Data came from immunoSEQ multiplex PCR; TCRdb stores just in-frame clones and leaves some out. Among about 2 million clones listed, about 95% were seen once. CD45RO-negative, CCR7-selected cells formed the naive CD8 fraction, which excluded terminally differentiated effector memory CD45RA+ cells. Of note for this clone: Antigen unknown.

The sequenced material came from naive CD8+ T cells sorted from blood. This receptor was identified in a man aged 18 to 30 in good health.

The CDR3 sequence: CASSPTGTGVTGELFF. The DNA of the CDR3 is TGTGCCAGCTCACCGACCGGGACAGGGGTGACCGGGGAGCTGTTTTTT. The V call is TRBV18, the J call TRBJ2-2, with 10 positions matching TRBD1. The V gene's germline CDR1 is KGHSH and CDR2 LQKENI. V lost 3 bases to trimming and J lost 5 bases; unmatched junction nucleotides: 6. This CDR3 region has 16 residues.